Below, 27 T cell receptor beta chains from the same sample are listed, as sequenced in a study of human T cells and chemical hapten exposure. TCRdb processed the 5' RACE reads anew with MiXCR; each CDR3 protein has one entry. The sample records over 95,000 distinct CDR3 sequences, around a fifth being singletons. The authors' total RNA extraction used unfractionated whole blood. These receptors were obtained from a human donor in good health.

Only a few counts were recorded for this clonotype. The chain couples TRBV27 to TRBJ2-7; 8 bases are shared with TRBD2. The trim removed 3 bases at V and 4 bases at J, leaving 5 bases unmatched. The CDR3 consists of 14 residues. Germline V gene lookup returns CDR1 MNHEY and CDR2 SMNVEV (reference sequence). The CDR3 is CASSFAQREYEQYF. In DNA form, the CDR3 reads TGTGCCAGCAGTTTTGCCCAGCGGGAGTACGAGCAGTACTTC.

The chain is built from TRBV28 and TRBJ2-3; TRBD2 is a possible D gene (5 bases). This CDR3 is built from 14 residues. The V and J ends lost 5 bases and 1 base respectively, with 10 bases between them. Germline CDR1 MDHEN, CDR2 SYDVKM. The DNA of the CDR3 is TGTGCCAGCAGTCACCGGGAAGGCACAGATACGCAGTATTTT. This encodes CASSHREGTDTQYF. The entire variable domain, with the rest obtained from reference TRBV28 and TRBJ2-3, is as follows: DVKVTQSSRYLVKRTGEKVFLECVQDMDHENMFWYRQDPGLGLRLIYFSYDVKMKEKGDIPEGYSVSREKKERFSLILESASTNQTSMYLCASSHREGTDTQYFGPGTRLTVL.

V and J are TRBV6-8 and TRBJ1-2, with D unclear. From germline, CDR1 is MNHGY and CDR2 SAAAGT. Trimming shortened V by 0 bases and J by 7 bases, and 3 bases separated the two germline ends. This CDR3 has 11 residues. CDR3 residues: CASSYSAGYTF. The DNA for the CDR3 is TGTGCCAGCAGTTACTCCGCTGGCTACACCTTC.

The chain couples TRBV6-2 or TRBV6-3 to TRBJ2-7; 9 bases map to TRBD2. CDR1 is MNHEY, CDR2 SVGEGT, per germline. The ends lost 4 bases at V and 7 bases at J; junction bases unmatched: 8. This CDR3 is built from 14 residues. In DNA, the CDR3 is TGTGCCAGCAGTTCCCTAGCGGGAAATATGGAGCAGTACTTC. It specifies CASSSLAGNMEQYF.

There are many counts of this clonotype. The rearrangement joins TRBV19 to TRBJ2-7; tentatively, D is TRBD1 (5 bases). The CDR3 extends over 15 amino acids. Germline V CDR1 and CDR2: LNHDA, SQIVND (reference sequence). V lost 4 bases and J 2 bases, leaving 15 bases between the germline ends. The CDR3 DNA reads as TGTGCCAGTAGTACCACTGACAGTGGCACCTACGAGCAGTACTTC. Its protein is CASSTTDSGTYEQYF.

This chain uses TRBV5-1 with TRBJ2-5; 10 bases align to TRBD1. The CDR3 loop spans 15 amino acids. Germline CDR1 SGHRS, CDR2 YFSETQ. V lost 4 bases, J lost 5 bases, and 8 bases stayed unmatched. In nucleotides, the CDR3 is TGCGCCAGCAGCCCAAATGAGGGACAGGGGGAGACCCAGTACTTC. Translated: CASSPNEGQGETQYF.

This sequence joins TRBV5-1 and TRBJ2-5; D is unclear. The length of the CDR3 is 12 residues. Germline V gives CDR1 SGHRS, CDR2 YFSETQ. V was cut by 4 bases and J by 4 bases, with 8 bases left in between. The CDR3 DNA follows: TGCGCCAGCAGCCATGCTGGAGAGACCCAGTACTTC. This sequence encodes CASSHAGETQYF.

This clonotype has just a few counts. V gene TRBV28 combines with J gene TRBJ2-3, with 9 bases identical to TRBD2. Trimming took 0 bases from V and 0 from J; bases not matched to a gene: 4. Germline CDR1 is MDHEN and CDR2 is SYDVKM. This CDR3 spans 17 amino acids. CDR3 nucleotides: TGTGCCAGCAGTTTATGGGCTAGCGGGACTAGCACAGATACGCAGTATTTT. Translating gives CASSLWASGTSTDTQYF.

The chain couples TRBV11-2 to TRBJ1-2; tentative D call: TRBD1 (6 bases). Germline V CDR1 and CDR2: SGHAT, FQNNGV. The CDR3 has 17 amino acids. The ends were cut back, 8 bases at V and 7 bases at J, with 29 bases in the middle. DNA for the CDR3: TGTGCCAGCGCTCCGGGACACCCTTCGGGAAATCTAGGTGGCTACACCTTC. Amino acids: CASAPGHPSGNLGGYTF.

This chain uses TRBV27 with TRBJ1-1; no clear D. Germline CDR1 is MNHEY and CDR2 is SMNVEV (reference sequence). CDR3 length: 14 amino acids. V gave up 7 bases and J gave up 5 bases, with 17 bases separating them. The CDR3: CASTPGLGKTEAFF. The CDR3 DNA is TGTGCCAGCACTCCGGGCCTGGGGAAGACTGAAGCTTTCTTT.

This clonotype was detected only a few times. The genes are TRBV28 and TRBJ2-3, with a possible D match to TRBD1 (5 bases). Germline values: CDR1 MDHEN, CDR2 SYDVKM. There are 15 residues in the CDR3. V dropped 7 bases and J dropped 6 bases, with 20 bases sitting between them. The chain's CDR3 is CASTPQGKNRDTQYF. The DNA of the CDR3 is TGTGCCAGCACCCCCCAAGGGAAAAACAGGGATACGCAGTATTTT.

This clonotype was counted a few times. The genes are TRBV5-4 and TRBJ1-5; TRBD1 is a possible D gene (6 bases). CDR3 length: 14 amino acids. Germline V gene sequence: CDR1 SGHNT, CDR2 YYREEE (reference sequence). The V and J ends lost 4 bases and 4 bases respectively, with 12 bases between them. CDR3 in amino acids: CASSPGGANQPQHF. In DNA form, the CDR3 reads TGTGCCAGCAGCCCTGGGGGGGCGAATCAGCCCCAGCATTTT.

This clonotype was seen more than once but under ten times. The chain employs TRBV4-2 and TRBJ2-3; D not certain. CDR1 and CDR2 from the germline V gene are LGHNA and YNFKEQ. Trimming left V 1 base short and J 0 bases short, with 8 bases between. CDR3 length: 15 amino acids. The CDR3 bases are TGTGCCAGCAGCCAAGGATACCCTAGCACAGATACGCAGTATTTT. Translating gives CASSQGYPSTDTQYF.

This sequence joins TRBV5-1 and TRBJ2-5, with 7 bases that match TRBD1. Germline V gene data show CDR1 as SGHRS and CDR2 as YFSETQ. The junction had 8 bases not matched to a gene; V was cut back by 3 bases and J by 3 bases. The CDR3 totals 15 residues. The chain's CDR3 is CASSSASGTEETQYF. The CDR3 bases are TGCGCCAGCAGCTCCGCCTCCGGGACAGAAGAGACCCAGTACTTC.

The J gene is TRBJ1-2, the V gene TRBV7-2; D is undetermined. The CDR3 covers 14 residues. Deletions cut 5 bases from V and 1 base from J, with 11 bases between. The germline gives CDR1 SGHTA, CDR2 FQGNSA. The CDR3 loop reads CASSPPRVNYGYTF. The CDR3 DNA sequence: TGTGCCAGCAGCCCCCCGCGGGTTAACTATGGCTACACCTTC.

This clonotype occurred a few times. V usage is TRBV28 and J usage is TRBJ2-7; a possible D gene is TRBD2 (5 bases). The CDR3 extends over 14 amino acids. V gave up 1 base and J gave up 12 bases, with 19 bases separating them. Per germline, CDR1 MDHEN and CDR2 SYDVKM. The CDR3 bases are TGTGCCAGCAGTTTATCTATTCGAAGCGGACGGGGGTACTTC. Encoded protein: CASSLSIRSGRGYF.

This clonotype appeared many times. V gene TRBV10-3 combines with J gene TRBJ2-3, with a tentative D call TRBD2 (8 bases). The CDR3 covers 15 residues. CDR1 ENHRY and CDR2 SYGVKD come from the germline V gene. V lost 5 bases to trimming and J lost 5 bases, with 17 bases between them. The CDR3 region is CAISQGGTSGDTQYF. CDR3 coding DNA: TGTGCCATCAGTCAGGGGGGGACTAGTGGAGATACGCAGTATTTT.

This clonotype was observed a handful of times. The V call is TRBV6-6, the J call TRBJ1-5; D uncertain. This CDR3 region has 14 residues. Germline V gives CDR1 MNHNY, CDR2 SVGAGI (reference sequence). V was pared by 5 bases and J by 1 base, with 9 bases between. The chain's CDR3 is CASSEHGSNQPQHF. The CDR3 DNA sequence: TGTGCCAGCAGTGAACACGGCAGCAATCAGCCCCAGCATTTT.

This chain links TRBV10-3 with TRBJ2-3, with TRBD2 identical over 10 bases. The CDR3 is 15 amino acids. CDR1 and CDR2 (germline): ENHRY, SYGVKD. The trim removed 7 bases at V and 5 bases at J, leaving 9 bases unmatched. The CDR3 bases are TGTGCCATCAATCAGCGGGAGGGCCCGGGAGATACGCAGTATTTT. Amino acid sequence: CAINQREGPGDTQYF.

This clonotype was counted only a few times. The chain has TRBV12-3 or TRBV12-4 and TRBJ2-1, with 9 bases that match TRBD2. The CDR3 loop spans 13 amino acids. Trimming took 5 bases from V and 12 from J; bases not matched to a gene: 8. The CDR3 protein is CASSPGLAPLQFF. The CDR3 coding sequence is TGTGCCAGCAGTCCAGGACTAGCGCCTCTGCAGTTCTTC.

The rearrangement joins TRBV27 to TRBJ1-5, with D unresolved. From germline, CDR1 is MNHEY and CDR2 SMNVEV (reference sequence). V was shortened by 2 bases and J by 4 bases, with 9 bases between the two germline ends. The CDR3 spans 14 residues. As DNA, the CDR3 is TGTGCCAGCAGTTTAAATCTTGGGAATCAGCCCCAGCATTTT. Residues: CASSLNLGNQPQHF.

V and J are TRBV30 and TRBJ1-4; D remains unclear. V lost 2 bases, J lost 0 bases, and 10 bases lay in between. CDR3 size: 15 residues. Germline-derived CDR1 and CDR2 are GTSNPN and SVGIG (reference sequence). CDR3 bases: TGTGCCTGGAGTCCAGACCTTACAACTAATGAAAAACTGTTTTTT. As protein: CAWSPDLTTNEKLFF. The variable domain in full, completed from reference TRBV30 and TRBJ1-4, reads SQTIHQWPATLVQPVGSPLSLECTVEGTSNPNLYWYRQAAGRGLQLLFYSVGIGQISSEVPQNLSASRPQDRQFILSSKKLLLSDSGFYLCAWSPDLTTNEKLFFGSGTQLSVL.

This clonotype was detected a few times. The CDR3 DNA reads as TGTGCCAGTTCTCTGACAGAAACTATGAACACTGAAGCTTTCTTT. The encoded protein is CASSLTETMNTEAFF. The gene calls are TRBV6-5 and TRBJ1-1, with a tentative D call TRBD1 (5 bases). Trimming left V 9 bases short and J 0 bases short, with 17 bases between. This CDR3 has 15 amino acids. The germline gives CDR1 MNHEY, CDR2 SVGAGI.

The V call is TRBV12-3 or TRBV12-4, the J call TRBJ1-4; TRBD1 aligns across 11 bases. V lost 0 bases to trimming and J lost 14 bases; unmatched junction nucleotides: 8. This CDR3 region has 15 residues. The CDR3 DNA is TGTGCCAGCAGTTTAGCCGGGACAGGGGGGAGTAGGCTGTTTTTT. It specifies CASSLAGTGGSRLFF.

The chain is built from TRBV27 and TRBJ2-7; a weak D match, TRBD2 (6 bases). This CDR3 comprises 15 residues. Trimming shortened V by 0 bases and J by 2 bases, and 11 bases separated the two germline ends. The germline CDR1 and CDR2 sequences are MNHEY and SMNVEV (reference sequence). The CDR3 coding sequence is TGTGCCAGCAGTTTATCAGGAGGGCTTCCCTACGAGCAGTACTTC. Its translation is CASSLSGGLPYEQYF.

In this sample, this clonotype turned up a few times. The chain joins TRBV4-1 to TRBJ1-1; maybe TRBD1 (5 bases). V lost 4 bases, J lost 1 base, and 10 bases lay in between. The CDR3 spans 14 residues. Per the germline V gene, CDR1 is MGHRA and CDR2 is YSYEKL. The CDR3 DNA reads TGCGCCAGCAGCCCATCCCAGGGGAACACTGAAGCTTTCTTT. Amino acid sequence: CASSPSQGNTEAFF.

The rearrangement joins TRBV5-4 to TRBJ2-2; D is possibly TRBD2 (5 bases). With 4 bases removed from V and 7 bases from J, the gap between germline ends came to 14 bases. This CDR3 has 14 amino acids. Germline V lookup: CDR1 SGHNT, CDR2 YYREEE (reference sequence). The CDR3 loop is CASSPEASLGELFF. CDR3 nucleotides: TGTGCCAGCAGCCCCGAGGCTAGCCTCGGGGAGCTGTTTTTT.